The 23 T cell receptor beta chains given below trace back to one sample, sequenced in a study of shared clonotypes between healthy human individuals. Using immunoSEQ multiplex PCR, the repertoire was profiled, and TCRdb retains in-frame clones only, with some absent. Of hundreds of thousands of clones listed, approximately 96% are singletons. Naive CD8 cells lacked CD45RO, underwent positive selection for CCR7 and left out terminally differentiated effector memory CD45RA+ cells. Sequenced: naive CD8+ T cells sorted from blood. All receptors derive from a woman in her 30s in good health.

The CDR3 sequence is CASSPSTGYSYEQYF. The CDR3 DNA follows: TGTGCCAGCAGCCCCTCGACAGGCTACTCCTACGAGCAGTACTTC. The chain is built from TRBV27 and TRBJ2-5; D is possibly TRBD1 (6 bases). Near its end, the DNA agrees better with TRBJ2-7, so the J call may be wrong. This CDR3 has 15 amino acids. Germline V CDR1 and CDR2: MNHEY, SMNVEV (reference sequence).

This sequence joins TRBV5-1 and TRBJ2-1; D tentatively fits TRBD1 or TRBD2 (5 bases each). V shed 7 bases and J shed 14 bases, with 16 bases lying between them. In germline, CDR1 is SGHRS, CDR2 YFSETQ. The CDR3 is 11 amino acids. CDR3 loop: CASGSGTVEFF. In nucleotides, the CDR3 is TGCGCCAGCGGATCAGGGACGGTAGAGTTCTTC. The complete variable domain, with remaining parts taken from reference TRBV5-1 and TRBJ2-1, reads KAGVTQTPRYLIKTRGQQVTLSCSPISGHRSVSWYQQTPGQGLQFLFEYFSETQRNKGNFPGRFSGRQFSNSRSEMNVSTLELGDSALYLCASGSGTVEFFGPGTRLTVL.

In its sample, this clone was seen once. The chain recombines TRBV6-5 with TRBJ1-1; maybe TRBD1 (6 bases). The ends were cut back, 0 bases at V and 5 bases at J, with 16 bases in the middle. CDR1 is MNHEY and CDR2 is SVGAGI in the germline V gene. The CDR3 has 16 amino acids. CDR3 region: CASSYSVSGVRTEAFF. In DNA, the CDR3 is TGTGCCAGCAGTTACTCAGTATCAGGGGTGAGGACTGAAGCTTTCTTT.

This clone has only one observation. The chain links TRBV10-3 to TRBJ2-3, with 10 bases aligning to TRBD1. Germline lookup yields CDR1 ENHRY and CDR2 SYGVKD. J gave up 1 base and V 5 bases, and 12 bases lay outside the gene matches. The CDR3 contains 18 residues. Here the CDR3 DNA reads TGTGCCATCAGTCCTCCCGGGACAGGGGAGGGTGGCACAGATACGCAGTATTTT. This sequence encodes CAISPPGTGEGGTDTQYF.

As regards this clone: A junction boundary mismatches the germline segment, possibly from a read error. The rearrangement joins TRBV28 to TRBJ1-1, with a possible D match to TRBD1 (5 bases). Germline CDR1 reads MDHEN; CDR2 reads SYDVKM. The CDR3 totals 13 residues. The CDR3 nucleotides read TGTGCCAGCACTTTAGGGGTAGTATCTGAAGCTTTCTTT. Its protein product is CASTLGVVSEAFF.

The chain uses TRBV11-2 and TRBJ1-5, with D uncertain. This CDR3 comprises 15 residues. V was pared by 5 bases and J by 2 bases, with 13 bases between. The germline CDR1 and CDR2 sequences are SGHAT and FQNNGV. The CDR3 reads CASSTDPSGNQPQHF. CDR3 coding DNA: TGTGCCAGCAGCACAGACCCTAGCGGCAATCAGCCCCAGCATTTT.

As DNA, the CDR3 is TGTGCCAGTAGGGGCTGGACCCACTTAGGCGAAAAACTGTTTTTT. Its translation: CASRGWTHLGEKLFF. The chain links TRBV19 to TRBJ1-4, with D unresolved. Looked up from germline, CDR1 is LNHDA and CDR2 is SQIVND (reference sequence). V was cut by 6 bases and J by 8 bases, with 19 bases left in between. This CDR3 region has 15 residues.

The gene calls are TRBV7-7 and TRBJ2-7, with D unclear. Trimming pared 5 bases from V and 4 bases from J, leaving 21 bases between. Germline V lookup: CDR1 SSHAT, CDR2 FNYEAQ (reference sequence). The CDR3 has 16 amino acids. CDR3: CASSVPPWLPVYEQYF. CDR3 bases: TGTGCCAGCAGCGTACCGCCCTGGCTTCCGGTTTACGAGCAGTACTTC.

The V call is TRBV6-1, the J call TRBJ2-7; D is unresolved. V gave up 0 bases and J gave up 2 bases, with 14 bases separating them. The germline CDR1 and CDR2 sequences are MNHNS and SASEGT. This CDR3 has 16 amino acids. Here the CDR3 DNA reads TGTGCCAGCAGTGAAGCTTTTTCGGTCACCACCTACGAGCAGTACTTC. Translating it yields CASSEAFSVTTYEQYF.

This chain connects TRBV30 to TRBJ1-4, with 7 bases that match TRBD1. Germline lookup yields CDR1 GTSNPN and CDR2 SVGIG (reference sequence). The J segment lost 7 bases and the V segment lost 2 bases, leaving 7 bases of the junction unmatched. CDR3 length: 14 residues. The CDR3: CAWSPTGVGEKLFF. CDR3 nucleotides: TGTGCCTGGAGTCCCACAGGGGTGGGTGAAAAACTGTTTTTT.

Remarks on this clone: Other DNA sequences from this sample encode an identical CDR3 as well. V is TRBV7-9 and J is TRBJ2-7, with a tentative D call TRBD1 (6 bases). Looked up from germline, CDR1 is SEHNR and CDR2 is FQNEAQ (reference sequence). V was clipped by 6 bases and J by 3 bases, with 9 bases between them. This CDR3 contains 12 residues. The CDR3 coding sequence is TGTGCCAGCAGTCAGGACAGCTACGAGCAGTACTTC. This sequence encodes CASSQDSYEQYF.

The J gene is TRBJ2-7, the V gene TRBV11-2; D ambiguous. The ends were cut back, 2 bases at V and 4 bases at J, with 9 bases in the middle. CDR1 SGHAT and CDR2 FQNNGV come from the germline V gene. CDR3 length equals 13 residues. The CDR3 sequence is CASSLRSAYEQYF. The DNA of the CDR3 is TGTGCCAGCAGCTTACGCTCAGCGTACGAGCAGTACTTC.

The chain couples TRBV27 to TRBJ2-2; TRBD2 matches at 13 bases. Trimming at V came to 0 bases and at J to 7 bases, leaving 2 bases not matched to a gene. The CDR3 contains 16 residues. Germline CDR1 and CDR2: MNHEY and SMNVEV (reference sequence). The CDR3 protein is CASSLSGTSGDGELFF. CDR3 DNA: TGTGCCAGCAGTTTATCCGGGACTAGCGGGGACGGGGAGCTGTTTTTT.

The genes are TRBV7-9 and TRBJ2-1; TRBD1 aligns across 7 bases. V lost 2 bases and J lost 9; bases outside the gene matches: 16. There are 17 residues in the CDR3. From germline, CDR1 is SEHNR and CDR2 FQNEAQ (reference sequence). The CDR3 here is CASSLTLATGKSREQFF. The CDR3 nucleotides are TGTGCCAGCAGCTTAACACTTGCGACAGGGAAATCGCGTGAGCAGTTCTTC.

The V gene is TRBV15, the J gene TRBJ1-1; 8 nucleotides match TRBD1. V gave up 0 bases and J gave up 8 bases; unmatched junction bases: 8. This CDR3 has 15 residues. CDR1 and CDR2 from the germline V gene are LNHNV and YYDKDF (reference sequence). CDR3 DNA: TGTGCCACCAGCAGAGATTTAGGGACAGGAAACGAAGCTTTCTTT. As protein: CATSRDLGTGNEAFF.

The genes are TRBV29-1 and TRBJ2-1; TRBD1 or TRBD2 may be the D gene (6 bases each). With 4 bases removed from V and 2 bases from J, the gap between germline ends came to 12 bases. CDR1 is SQVTM and CDR2 is ANQGSEA in the germline V gene. This CDR3 has 14 residues. DNA for the CDR3: TGCAGCGTTGGAGGGGGAGGCACCTACAATGAGCAGTTCTTC. It yields the protein CSVGGGGTYNEQFF.

This chain uses TRBV5-8 with TRBJ2-7; 10 bases match TRBD1. The CDR3 is 19 amino acids. The trim removed 4 bases at V and 6 bases at J, leaving 22 bases unmatched. The germline gives CDR1 SGHTS, CDR2 YDEGEE. CDR3 bases: TGTGCCAGCAGCCGACCGATGAAAGACACCGGGACAGGGGTCTGCGAGCAGTACTTC. This gives the protein CASSRPMKDTGTGVCEQYF. Based on the CDR3 plus reference TRBV5-8 and TRBJ2-7, the full variable domain is EAGVTQSPTHLIKTRGQQATLRCSPISGHTSVYWYQQALGLGLQFLLWYDEGEERNRGNFPPRFSGRQFPNYSSELNVNALELEDSALYLCASSRPMKDTGTGVCEQYFGPGTRLTVT.

This clone was recorded only once. Different DNA sequences within this sample yield the same CDR3. The CDR3 DNA reads as TGTGCCAGCAGCCTACTGGGGAACACCGGGGAGCTGTTTTTT. Translation: CASSLLGNTGELFF. The chain couples TRBV27 to TRBJ2-2, with D hard to call. The CDR3 loop spans 14 amino acids. Germline V gene data show CDR1 as MNHEY and CDR2 as SMNVEV (reference sequence). Trimming left V 6 bases short and J 1 base short, with 9 bases between.

The chain is built from TRBV6-5 and TRBJ2-1; D is undetermined. Germline assignment: CDR1 MNHEY and CDR2 SVGAGI. The CDR3 is 13 residues long. Trimming took 6 bases from V and 3 from J, leaving 9 bases between them. CDR3 loop: CASRQDRYNEQFF. The CDR3, as DNA: TGTGCCAGCAGGCAGGACCGCTACAATGAGCAGTTCTTC.

V is TRBV7-2 and J is TRBJ2-7, with no clear D. The CDR3 extends over 12 amino acids. The germline V and J ends were trimmed by 3 bases and 5 bases, with 8 bases remaining between them. Germline CDR1 and CDR2: SGHTA and FQGNSA. Here the CDR3 DNA reads TGTGCCAGCAGCTTTTTTTTGGACGAGCAGTACTTC. Translated: CASSFFLDEQYF. Based on the CDR3 plus reference TRBV7-2 and TRBJ2-7, the full variable domain is GAGVSQSPSNKVTEKGKDVELRCDPISGHTALYWYRQSLGQGLEFLIYFQGNSAPDKSGLPSDRFSAERTGGSVSTLTIQRTQQEDSAVYLCASSFFLDEQYFGPGTRLTVT.

J is TRBJ1-1 and V is TRBV27; no clear D gene. Germline V gene lookup returns CDR1 MNHEY and CDR2 SMNVEV (reference sequence). CDR3 size: 13 residues. V shed 3 bases and J shed 2 bases, with 7 bases lying between them. CDR3 in DNA: TGTGCCAGCAGTTTGAACGGAAACACTGAAGCTTTCTTT. Its protein is CASSLNGNTEAFF.

The chain recombines TRBV6-5 with TRBJ2-7; TRBD1 is a possible D gene (6 bases). The CDR3 spans 12 residues. The germline gives CDR1 MNHEY, CDR2 SVGAGI. Trimming left V 10 bases short and J 4 bases short, with 14 bases between. The CDR3 DNA sequence: TGTGCCACCCTCTCCAGGGGTTACGAGCAGTACTTC. Protein product: CATLSRGYEQYF.

The V gene is TRBV6-1, the J gene TRBJ2-1; D may be TRBD2 (6 bases). With 2 bases removed from V and 8 bases from J, the gap between germline ends came to 34 bases. Germline V gives CDR1 MNHNS, CDR2 SASEGT. The CDR3 runs 21 residues. CDR3 DNA: TGTGCCAGCAGTGAATTTTCCGTTGTGACGGGCGGGACCTTAGACCTCGATGAGCAGTTCTTC. This gives the protein CASSEFSVVTGGTLDLDEQFF.